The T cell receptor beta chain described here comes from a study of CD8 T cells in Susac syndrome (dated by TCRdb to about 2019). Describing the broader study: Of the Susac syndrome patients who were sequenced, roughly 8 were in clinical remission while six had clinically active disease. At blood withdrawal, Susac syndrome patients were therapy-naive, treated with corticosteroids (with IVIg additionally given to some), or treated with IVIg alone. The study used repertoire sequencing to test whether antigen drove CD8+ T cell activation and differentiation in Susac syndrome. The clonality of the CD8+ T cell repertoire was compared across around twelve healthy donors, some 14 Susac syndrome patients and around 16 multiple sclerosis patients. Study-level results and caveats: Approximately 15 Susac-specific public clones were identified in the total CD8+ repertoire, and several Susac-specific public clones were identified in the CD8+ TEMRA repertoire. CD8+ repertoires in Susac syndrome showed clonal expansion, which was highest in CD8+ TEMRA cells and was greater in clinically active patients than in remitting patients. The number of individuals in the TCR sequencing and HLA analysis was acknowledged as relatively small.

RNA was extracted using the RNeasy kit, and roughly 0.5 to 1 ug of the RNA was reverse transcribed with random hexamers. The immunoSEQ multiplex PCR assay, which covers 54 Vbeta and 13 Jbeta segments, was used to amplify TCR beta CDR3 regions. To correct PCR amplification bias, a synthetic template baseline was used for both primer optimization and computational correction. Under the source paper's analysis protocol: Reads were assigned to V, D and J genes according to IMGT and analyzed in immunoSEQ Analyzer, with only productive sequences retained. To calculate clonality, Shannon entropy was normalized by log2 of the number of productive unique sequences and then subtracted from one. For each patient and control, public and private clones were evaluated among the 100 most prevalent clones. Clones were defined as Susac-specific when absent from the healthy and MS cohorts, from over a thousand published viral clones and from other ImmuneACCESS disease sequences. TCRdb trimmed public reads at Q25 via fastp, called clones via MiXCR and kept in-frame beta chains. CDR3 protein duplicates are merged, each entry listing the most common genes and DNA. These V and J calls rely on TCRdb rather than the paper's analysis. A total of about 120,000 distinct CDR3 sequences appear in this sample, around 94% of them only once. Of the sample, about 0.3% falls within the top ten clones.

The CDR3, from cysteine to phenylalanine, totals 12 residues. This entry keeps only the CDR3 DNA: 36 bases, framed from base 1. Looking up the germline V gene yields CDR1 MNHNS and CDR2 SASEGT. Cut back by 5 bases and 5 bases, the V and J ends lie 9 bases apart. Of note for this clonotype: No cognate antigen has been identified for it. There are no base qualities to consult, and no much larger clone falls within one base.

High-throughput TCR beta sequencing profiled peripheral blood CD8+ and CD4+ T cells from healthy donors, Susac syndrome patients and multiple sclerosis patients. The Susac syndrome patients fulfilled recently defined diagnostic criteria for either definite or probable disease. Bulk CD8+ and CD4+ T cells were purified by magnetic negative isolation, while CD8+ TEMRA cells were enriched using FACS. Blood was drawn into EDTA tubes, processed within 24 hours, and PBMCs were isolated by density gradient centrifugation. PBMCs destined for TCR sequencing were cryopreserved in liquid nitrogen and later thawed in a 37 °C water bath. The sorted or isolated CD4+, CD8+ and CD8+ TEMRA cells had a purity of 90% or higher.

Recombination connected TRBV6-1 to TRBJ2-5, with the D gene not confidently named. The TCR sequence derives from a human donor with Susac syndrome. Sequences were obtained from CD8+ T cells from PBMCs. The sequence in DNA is TGTGCCAGCAGTCAGGATTGGGAGACCCAGTACTTC. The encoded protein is CASSQDWETQYF.